This TCR beta chain stems from a study of regulatory T cells in long-lasting Graves disease. Whole-study results and caveats: There were preferences for TRBV28, TRBJ1-2 and TRBJ2-5 in persistent disease. The analysis examined peripheral blood only and excluded thyroid tissue. Persistent Graves' patients had lower TCR diversity than newly diagnosed ones.

The V and J ends lost 8 bases and 9 bases, in that order; junction bases with no gene match: 9. The CDR3 covers 13 residues. Per the germline V gene, CDR1 is MNHNS and CDR2 is SASEGT. Building of the TCR beta libraries involved iRepertoire HTBI primers and Arm-PCR of CDR3 regions. TCRdb processed the multiplex PCR reads anew with MiXCR; each CDR3 protein has one entry. The sample consists of more than 300,000 distinct CDR3 sequences, around 15% of them appearing once. The time point was: newly diagnosed GD, antithyroid drugs for less than 3 months. After RNA was extracted from PBMCs, the TCR library was made from it. Peripheral blood, at about 10 milliliters, went into EDTA tubes. This clonotype was detected many times. The antigen remains unidentified.

Sequenced here: peripheral blood mononuclear cells (PBMCs), sampled at new diagnosis, from a patient treated with antithyroid drugs. This sequence was found in a female donor with Graves disease. The V and J genes are TRBV6-1 and TRBJ2-1, with TRBD2 matching over 8 bases. The CDR3 protein is CASERTSRGEQFF. DNA for the CDR3: TGTGCCAGCGAGAGGACTAGCCGAGGTGAGCAGTTCTTC.